This passage covers 4 T cell receptor beta chains from one sample sequenced in a study of monozygotic twins with inflammatory bowel disease. TCRdb reprocessed the 5' RACE reads and stores each CDR3 protein as one record, lacking DNA. The sample holds approximately 420,000 distinct CDR3 sequences. Sequenced sample: blood. These receptors all come from a human donor with ulcerative colitis or Crohn's disease, or a healthy co-twin of an affected twin (not recorded which).

The chain has TRBV5-1 and TRBJ2-5. The V gene's germline CDR1 is SGHRS and CDR2 YFSETQ. CDR3 length equals 12 residues. The CDR3 here is CASSPDKETQYF. Full variable domain (outside the CDR3, taken from reference TRBV5-1 and TRBJ2-5): KAGVTQTPRYLIKTRGQQVTLSCSPISGHRSVSWYQQTPGQGLQFLFEYFSETQRNKGNFPGRFSGRQFSNSRSEMNVSTLELGDSALYLCASSPDKETQYFGPGTRLLVL.

V and J are TRBV11-2 and TRBJ1-2. The germline CDR1 and CDR2 sequences are SGHAT and FQNNGV. The CDR3 totals 14 residues. The CDR3 here is CASSLYAFAYGYTF.

V gene TRBV20-1 combines with J gene TRBJ2-4; there is no DNA to check the TCRdb D call of TRBD1. This CDR3 has 15 amino acids. Germline V gene sequence: CDR1 DFQATT, CDR2 SNEGSKA (reference sequence). The CDR3: CSARLGGPGKNIQYF.

The chain uses TRBV27 and TRBJ1-5; as DNA is missing, the TRBD1 call by TCRdb cannot be tested. The CDR3 consists of 18 residues. Germline V lookup: CDR1 MNHEY, CDR2 SMNVEV (reference sequence). CDR3 region: CASSLGQGEGSLNQPQHF.